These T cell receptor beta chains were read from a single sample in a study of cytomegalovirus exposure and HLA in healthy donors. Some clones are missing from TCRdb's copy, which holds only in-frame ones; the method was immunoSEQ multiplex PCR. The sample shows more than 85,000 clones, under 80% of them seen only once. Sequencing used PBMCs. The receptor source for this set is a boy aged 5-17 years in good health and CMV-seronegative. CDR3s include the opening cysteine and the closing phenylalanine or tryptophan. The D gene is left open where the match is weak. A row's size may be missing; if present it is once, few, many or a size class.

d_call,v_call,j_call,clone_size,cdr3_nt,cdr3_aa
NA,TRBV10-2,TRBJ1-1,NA,TGCGCCAGCAGTGCAGGGATGCGGAACACTGAAGCTTTCTTT,CASSAGMRNTEAFF
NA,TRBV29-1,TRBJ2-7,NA,TGCAGCGCCTCGATGGGAGAAGGACCCGAGCAGTACTTC,CSASMGEGPEQYF
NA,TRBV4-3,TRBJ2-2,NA,TGCGCCAGCAGCAACGGGGGTCCACCACGCGGGGAGCTGTTTTTT,CASSNGGPPRGELFF
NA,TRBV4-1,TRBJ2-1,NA,TGCGCCAGCAGCCCGTGGGACACCGATGAGCAGTTCTTC,CASSPWDTDEQFF
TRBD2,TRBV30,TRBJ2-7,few,TGTGCCTGGAGTGTACTGGGGAGGACTAGCGTTTACTACGAGCAGTACTTC,CAWSVLGRTSVYYEQYF
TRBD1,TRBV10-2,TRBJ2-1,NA,TGCGCCAGCAGTGAGAGGGACAGGGTCTGGGATGAGCAGTTCTTC,CASSERDRVWDEQFF
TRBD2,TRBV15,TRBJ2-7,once,TGTGCCACCAGCAGAGATAGCGGGAGGGGCGAGCAGTACTTC,CATSRDSGRGEQYF
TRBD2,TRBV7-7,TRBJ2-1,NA,TGTGCCAGCAGCTTATTGAGAGCGGGAGAGAATGAGCAGTTCTTC,CASSLLRAGENEQFF
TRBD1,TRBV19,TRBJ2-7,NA,TGTGCCAGTAGTATGCAGGGGGCAAGCCTCTACGAGCAGTACTTC,CASSMQGASLYEQYF
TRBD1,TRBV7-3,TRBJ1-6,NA,TGTGCCAGCAGTTCCGGGACAGCCAATTCACCCCTCCACTTT,CASSSGTANSPLHF
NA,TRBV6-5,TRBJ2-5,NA,TGTGCCAGCAGCCGGGGGGCAGGGTGGCAAGAGACCCAGTACTTC,CASSRGAGWQETQYF
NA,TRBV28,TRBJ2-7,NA,TGTGCCAGCAGTCCAGTTAAGGGGGTATACGAGCAGTACTTC,CASSPVKGVYEQYF
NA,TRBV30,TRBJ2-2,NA,TGTGCCTGGAAGACAGTGAACACCGGGGAGCTGTTTTTT,CAWKTVNTGELFF
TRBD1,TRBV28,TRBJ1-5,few,TGTGCCAGCAAGGGGGCGATTAATCTGCCCCAGCATTTT,CASKGAINLPQHF
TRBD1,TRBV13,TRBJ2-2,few,TGTGCCAGCAGCTTAAGTGGGACAGCCACGAACACCGGGGAGCTGTTTTTT,CASSLSGTATNTGELFF
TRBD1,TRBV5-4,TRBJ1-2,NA,TGTGCCAGCAGCTTGTCCCGGACAGGGGGCTATGGCTACACCTTC,CASSLSRTGGYGYTF
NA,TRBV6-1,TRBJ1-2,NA,TGTGCCAGCACCAAGGGGGTTAACTATGGCTACACCTTC,CASTKGVNYGYTF
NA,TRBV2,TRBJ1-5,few,TGTGCCAGCAGTGAAGGTATTCAGCCCCAGCATTTT,CASSEGIQPQHF
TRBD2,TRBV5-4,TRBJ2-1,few,TGTGCCAGCAGCCCGAGGACTAGCGGGGGGGACAATGAGCAGTTCTTC,CASSPRTSGGDNEQFF
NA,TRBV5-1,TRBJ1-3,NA,TGCGCCAGCAGCCCCGACGCTAGGGTAGGGGACACCATATATTTT,CASSPDARVGDTIYF
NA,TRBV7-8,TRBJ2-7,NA,TGTGCCAGCAGCATCCAGTCTCCCGGGGCCTACGAGCAGTACTTC,CASSIQSPGAYEQYF
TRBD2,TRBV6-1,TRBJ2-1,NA,TGTGCCACCACCCAGCGGGAGGCCTACAATGAGCAGTTCTTC,CATTQREAYNEQFF
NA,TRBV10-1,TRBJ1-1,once,TGCGCCAGCAGTAAGTCCGCGGACACTGAAGCTTTCTTT,CASSKSADTEAFF
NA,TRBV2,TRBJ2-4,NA,TGTGCCAGCAGACCCGGACTATCTGGAGACATTCAGTACTTC,CASRPGLSGDIQYF
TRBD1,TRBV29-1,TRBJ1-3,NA,TGCAGCGCACAGGGGGGGGTCCTCGGAAACACCATATATTTT,CSAQGGVLGNTIYF
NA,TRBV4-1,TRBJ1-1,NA,TGCGCCAGCAGCCAAAACAGGGACCACACTGAAGCTTTCTTT,CASSQNRDHTEAFF
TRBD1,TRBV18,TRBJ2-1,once,TGTGCCAGCTCATCGACCCTTACCGGGACAGGGGATGAGCAGTTCTTC,CASSSTLTGTGDEQFF